The 29 T cell receptor beta chains below were found in one sample sequenced in a study of vaccination and CD4 T cells after COVID-19. These receptors have no known antigen. Cultured CD4+ T-cell DNA underwent Oncomine TCR Beta short-read sequencing. Using its own MiXCR run on the PCR reads, TCRdb lists one record per CDR3 protein. The profile covers 17,000 or so distinct CDR3 sequences, with less than 60% appearing a single time and around 5.3% taken by the ten largest. Treatment meaning: roughly 10-day PBMC culture with coronavirus spike peptide pools or control peptides (ViraFEST assay). The source material was CD4+ T cells from blood, cultured in vitro, sampled before SARS-CoV-2 vaccination. The origin of the receptors is a human donor who had recovered from COVID-19.

This clonotype was seen a handful of times. The chain has TRBV10-3 and TRBJ2-3, with D maybe TRBD2 (5 bases). In germline, CDR1 is ENHRY, CDR2 SYGVKD. CDR3 length: 15 amino acids. V dropped 2 bases and J dropped 1 base, with 10 bases sitting between them. The CDR3 coding sequence is TGTGCCATCAGTGAGCTAGGACTGGGCACAGATACGCAGTATTTT. It codes for CAISELGLGTDTQYF.

The chain has TRBV20-1 and TRBJ2-3, with 9 bases identical to TRBD2. This CDR3 comprises 15 residues. J lost 4 bases, V lost 0 bases, and 5 bases had no gene match. The germline gives CDR1 DFQATT, CDR2 SNEGSKA (reference sequence). CDR3 region: CSARDASGGPDTQYF. The CDR3 nucleotides are TGCAGTGCTAGAGATGCGAGCGGGGGGCCAGATACGCAGTATTTT.

The gene calls are TRBV28 and TRBJ1-4; perhaps TRBD1 as D (6 bases). The CDR3 covers 13 residues. V lost 11 bases, J lost 6 bases, and 16 bases lay in between. From germline, CDR1 is MDHEN and CDR2 SYDVKM. DNA of the CDR3: TGTGCCTCAATAGGGCAGGGGCATGAAAAACTGTTTTTT. It encodes CASIGQGHEKLFF.

This clonotype turned up a few times. CDR3 nucleotide sequence: TGTGCCAGCGGAAGGGACAGACAAGAGACCCAGTACTTC. Its translation: CASGRDRQETQYF. V gene TRBV27 combines with J gene TRBJ2-5, with 7 nucleotides matching TRBD1. The germline V gene has CDR1 MNHEY and CDR2 SMNVEV (reference sequence). This CDR3 has 13 residues. The J segment lost 2 bases and the V segment lost 8 bases, leaving 5 bases of the junction unmatched.

The chain has TRBV7-8 and TRBJ2-5; D is unresolved. CDR3 length: 13 amino acids. Germline CDR1 and CDR2: SGHVS and FQNEAQ. V lost 1 base, J lost 4 bases, and 7 bases lay in between. CDR3 sequence (DNA): TGTGCCAGCAGCTTAGGTCCAGTAGAGACCCAGTACTTC. It yields the protein CASSLGPVETQYF.

This clonotype has just a few counts. V and J are TRBV7-9 and TRBJ2-5; D is unclear. Germline V gene sequence: CDR1 SEHNR, CDR2 FQNEAQ (reference sequence). Deletions cut 0 bases from V and 0 bases from J, with 8 bases between. The length of the CDR3 is 15 residues. CDR3 protein: CASSLAGPYQETQYF. In DNA form, the CDR3 reads TGTGCCAGCAGCTTAGCTGGACCATACCAAGAGACCCAGTACTTC.

This clonotype is a singleton in its sample. This sequence joins TRBV12-3 or TRBV12-4 and TRBJ1-1; TRBD1 might be the D (5 bases). V was trimmed by 0 bases and J by 8 bases, leaving 13 bases between them. The CDR3 extends over 14 amino acids. For the CDR3, the DNA is TGTGCCAGCAGTTTAGCGGGAGGGGACGGGGAAGCTTTCTTT. Its translation: CASSLAGGDGEAFF.

V and J are TRBV6-2 or TRBV6-3 and TRBJ1-2; D perhaps matches TRBD1 (5 bases). CDR1 and CDR2 from the germline V gene are MNHEY and SVGEGT. Deletions cut 0 bases from V and 8 bases from J, with 10 bases between. This CDR3 is 13 amino acids long. CDR3 in DNA: TGTGCCAGCAGTTACTCCCAGGGAAGAGGCTACACCTTC. It is translated as CASSYSQGRGYTF.

This clonotype occurred a few times. The chain employs TRBV27 and TRBJ2-5, with 13 bases fitting TRBD2. V lost 3 bases and J lost 5; bases outside the gene matches: 6. The germline V gene has CDR1 MNHEY and CDR2 SMNVEV (reference sequence). The CDR3 runs 16 residues. DNA for the CDR3: TGTGCCAGCAGTTTTAGGACTAGCGGGAGTTGGGAGACCCAGTACTTC. Amino acid sequence: CASSFRTSGSWETQYF.

This clonotype was counted only a few times. J is TRBJ1-1 and V is TRBV20-1; the D is unclear. Germline V gives CDR1 DFQATT, CDR2 SNEGSKA (reference sequence). The CDR3 is made up of 14 amino acids. Trimming removed 4 bases at V and 0 bases at J, with 12 bases between. CDR3 in amino acids: CSATWTPMNTEAFF. The CDR3 DNA follows: TGCAGTGCTACTTGGACGCCGATGAACACTGAAGCTTTCTTT.

The sample holds a few counts of this clonotype. This chain connects TRBV19 to TRBJ2-7, with 8 bases fitting TRBD2. CDR3 length equals 13 residues. Germline assignment: CDR1 LNHDA and CDR2 SQIVND (reference sequence). After removal of 5 bases from V and 5 bases from J, the junction contained 5 bases not matched to a gene. This chain's CDR3 is CASSSTSVHEQYF. In DNA form, the CDR3 reads TGTGCCAGTAGTTCGACTAGCGTCCACGAGCAGTACTTC.

This chain uses TRBV27 with TRBJ2-1; D call uncertain. Deletions cut 1 base from V and 2 bases from J, with 18 bases between. The CDR3 totals 18 residues. From germline, CDR1 is MNHEY and CDR2 SMNVEV (reference sequence). The CDR3 here is CASSLLTNRQSPYNEQFF. The CDR3 DNA is TGTGCCAGCAGTTTATTAACGAATCGGCAGAGCCCCTACAATGAGCAGTTCTTC.

The chain combines TRBV11-2 with TRBJ1-6; TRBD1 is a possible D gene (5 bases). Looked up from germline, CDR1 is SGHAT and CDR2 is FQNNGV. V was shortened by 0 bases and J by 8 bases, with 8 bases between the two germline ends. The CDR3 extends over 14 amino acids. CDR3 sequence: CASSLDRVDSPLHF. Here the CDR3 DNA reads TGTGCCAGCAGCTTAGACAGGGTGGATTCACCCCTCCACTTT.

V gene TRBV19 combines with J gene TRBJ2-7; D remains unclear. Germline V gene data show CDR1 as LNHDA and CDR2 as SQIVND (reference sequence). V dropped 3 bases and J dropped 3 bases, with 9 bases sitting between them. The CDR3 loop spans 13 amino acids. This CDR3 is CASSMGLLYEQYF. CDR3 sequence (DNA): TGTGCCAGTAGTATGGGTCTACTCTACGAGCAGTACTTC.

J is TRBJ1-2 and V is TRBV15; 9 positions agree with TRBD1. CDR1 LNHNV and CDR2 YYDKDF come from the germline V gene (reference sequence). V trimming: 3 bases; J trimming: 4 bases; junction bases outside the gene matches: 6. CDR3 length equals 15 residues. CDR3 in DNA: TGTGCCACCAGCAGGCGGGGACAGGGAAGCTATGGCTACACCTTC. It is translated as CATSRRGQGSYGYTF. The whole variable domain, remainder taken from reference TRBV15 and TRBJ1-2, is DAMVIQNPRYQVTQFGKPVTLSCSQTLNHNVMYWYQQKSSQAPKLLFHYYDKDFNNEADTPDNFQSRRPNTSFCFLDIRSPGLGDTAMYLCATSRRGQGSYGYTFGSGTRLTVV.

The V gene is TRBV20-1, the J gene TRBJ2-3, with D perhaps TRBD1 or TRBD2 (6 bases each). CDR1 is DFQATT and CDR2 is SNEGSKA in the germline V gene (reference sequence). This CDR3 comprises 14 residues. Trimming shortened V by 2 bases and J by 2 bases, and 11 bases separated the two germline ends. The CDR3, as DNA: TGCAGTGCTAGAAGGACGGGGGCCACAGATACGCAGTATTTT. Translated, it gives CSARRTGATDTQYF.

The CDR3 DNA follows: TGCGCCAGCAGCTCGCGGGACAGCGGCCACTCCTACGAGCAGTACTTC. It translates to CASSSRDSGHSYEQYF. This chain connects TRBV5-1 to TRBJ2-7; a possible D gene is TRBD1 (7 bases). The germline V gene encodes CDR1 SGHRS and CDR2 YFSETQ. V was cut by 3 bases and J by 0 bases, with 16 bases left in between. The CDR3 is made up of 16 amino acids.

V and J are TRBV30 and TRBJ2-5, with D maybe TRBD1 (6 bases). V lost 1 base and J lost 5, with 11 bases in between. This CDR3 comprises 13 residues. Germline assignment: CDR1 GTSNPN and CDR2 SVGIG (reference sequence). The CDR3 DNA follows: TGTGCCTGGAGTGCATACAGGGAGGAGACCCAGTACTTC. Its protein is CAWSAYREETQYF.

This clonotype has just a few counts. The J gene is TRBJ1-2, the V gene TRBV30, with D hard to call. Germline CDR1 GTSNPN, CDR2 SVGIG (reference sequence). V was shortened by 2 bases and J by 0 bases, with 10 bases between the two germline ends. The CDR3 covers 14 residues. CDR3 sequence (DNA): TGTGCCTGGAGTAAGGGCGCCACTAACTATGGCTACACCTTC. This translates into CAWSKGATNYGYTF.

The chain uses TRBV7-3 and TRBJ2-2, with TRBD2 identical over 7 bases. V lost 0 bases and J lost 2; bases outside the gene matches: 3. CDR3 length: 16 residues. Germline V CDR1 and CDR2: SGHTA, FQGTGA. The CDR3 here is CASSLTAGVNTGELFF. The CDR3 DNA reads TGTGCCAGCAGCTTAACTGCGGGGGTAAACACCGGGGAGCTGTTTTTT.

The chain uses TRBV27 and TRBJ2-7, with 12 positions matching TRBD2. Trimming removed 7 bases from V and 0 bases from J; junction bases left unmatched: 4. CDR3 length: 15 residues. CDR1 and CDR2 (germline): MNHEY, SMNVEV (reference sequence). The CDR3 loop reads CASMGLAGDSYEQYF. CDR3 DNA sequence: TGTGCCAGCATGGGACTAGCGGGCGACTCCTACGAGCAGTACTTC.

The chain carries TRBV7-9 and TRBJ2-5, with a weak D call TRBD1 (6 bases). Germline loops: CDR1 SEHNR, CDR2 FQNEAQ (reference sequence). This CDR3 is built from 14 residues. The V gene lost 4 bases and the J gene lost 3 bases, with 12 bases spanning the gap. CDR3 loop: CASSSQGGEETQYF. The CDR3, as DNA: TGTGCCAGCAGCTCCCAAGGGGGAGAAGAGACCCAGTACTTC.

The chain recombines TRBV20-1 with TRBJ2-1, with D possibly being TRBD1 or TRBD2 (5 bases each). Trimming removed 4 bases at V and 7 bases at J, with 20 bases between. The germline gives CDR1 DFQATT, CDR2 SNEGSKA (reference sequence). The CDR3 runs to 15 residues. The CDR3 sequence: CSATRGANPGNEQFF. The CDR3 coding sequence is TGCAGTGCTACCCGAGGGGCAAACCCAGGGAATGAGCAGTTCTTC.

The CDR3 loop reads CASSLVGSLGNTIYF. CDR3 in DNA: TGTGCCAGCAGCTTAGTGGGCAGCCTAGGAAACACCATATATTTT. The V and J genes are TRBV7-2 and TRBJ1-3; no clear D. This CDR3 contains 15 residues. Germline loops: CDR1 SGHTA, CDR2 FQGNSA. Trimming cost V 1 base and J 4 bases, with 11 bases left between them.

For this clonotype: It is unclear where the CDR3 begins or ends on the DNA, so no DNA is shown, and the CDR3 is as TCRdb lists it. CDR3 region: CISVPEAHLGPRPLHF. This chain joins TRBV7-5 and TRBJ1-6. TRBV7-5 is a pseudogene. Both ends counted, the CDR3 spans 16 residues.

The chain recombines TRBV6-1 with TRBJ2-7; weak D call: TRBD1 (5 bases). The V end was cut by 7 bases, the J end by 10 bases, with 17 bases between. The CDR3 is made up of 12 amino acids. The germline gives CDR1 MNHNS, CDR2 SASEGT. In DNA form, the CDR3 reads TGTGCCAGCACCAACTCGGGTAGGGGCCAGTACTTC. Translated: CASTNSGRGQYF.

This clonotype was found once. This sequence joins TRBV4-3 and TRBJ1-6; no clear D gene. Looked up from germline, CDR1 is LGHNA and CDR2 is YSLEER. The V end was cut by 3 bases, the J end by 15 bases, with 15 bases between. The CDR3 spans 13 residues. CDR3 sequence: CASSQSVALGLHF. The CDR3 coding sequence is TGCGCCAGCAGCCAGTCAGTAGCGTTGGGCCTCCACTTT.

The chain is built from TRBV2 and TRBJ2-7, with 12 positions matching TRBD2. The CDR3 consists of 15 residues. Germline CDR1 SNHLY, CDR2 FYNNEI. The junction had 4 bases not matched to a gene; V was cut back by 5 bases and J by 2 bases. CDR3 sequence (DNA): TGTGCCAGCAGTAAGACTAGCGGGGGACCCTACGAGCAGTACTTC. Protein: CASSKTSGGPYEQYF.

The V gene is TRBV6-5, the J gene TRBJ2-2; D assignment may be TRBD1 or TRBD2 (5 bases each). CDR1 is MNHEY, CDR2 SVGAGI, per germline. Trimming took off 0 bases at V and 5 bases at J, with 16 bases between the two ends. The CDR3 sequence is 17 residues long. The CDR3 is CASSYSKMGRLTGELFF. DNA for the CDR3: TGTGCCAGCAGTTACTCGAAAATGGGACGGCTGACCGGGGAGCTGTTTTTT.